The 19 T cell receptor beta chains below come from one sample, sequenced in a study of blood T cell repertoires in COVID-19. Repertoires were generated with immunoSEQ multiplex PCR, while TCRdb's copy carries only in-frame clones and drops some. The sample contains 260,000 or so clones, 70% to 90% of which appear only once. Source material: peripheral blood. These receptors were collected from a man between 18 and 35 years old with active or convalescent COVID-19.

The chain is built from TRBV27 and TRBJ1-2, with 7 nucleotides matching TRBD1. Trimming took 2 bases from V and 6 from J; bases not matched to a gene: 0. The CDR3 is 12 amino acids. Germline assignment: CDR1 MNHEY and CDR2 SMNVEV (reference sequence). CDR3 loop: CASSLTGDGYTF. The CDR3 nucleotides read TGTGCCAGCAGTTTAACAGGGGATGGCTACACCTTC.

The DNA of the CDR3 is TGTGCCAGCAGTTACGCAGGGGTCAATCAGCCCCAGCATTTT. Its protein is CASSYAGVNQPQHF. The chain employs TRBV6-5 and TRBJ1-5; the D gene is possibly TRBD1 (6 bases). CDR1 and CDR2 (germline): MNHEY, SVGAGI. Deletions cut 2 bases from V and 3 bases from J, with 8 bases between. The CDR3 sequence is 14 residues long.

This rearrangement joins TRBV27 to TRBJ1-5, with TRBD1 identical over 7 bases. CDR1 is MNHEY, CDR2 SMNVEV, per germline (reference sequence). There are 18 residues in the CDR3. With V trimmed by 3 bases and J by 0 bases, 11 bases remained unmatched. Here the CDR3 reads CASSFSWTGEYSNQPQHF. The CDR3 coding sequence is TGTGCCAGCAGTTTCTCCTGGACAGGAGAATATAGCAATCAGCCCCAGCATTTT.

V is TRBV4-1 and J is TRBJ2-1, with TRBD2 matching 8 bases. Trimming took 1 base from V and 5 from J; bases not matched to a gene: 7. Germline V gene lookup returns CDR1 MGHRA and CDR2 YSYEKL. The CDR3 runs to 16 residues. The DNA for the CDR3 is TGCGCCAGCAGCCAAGCTCCCCGACTAGCGAACAATGAGCAGTTCTTC. Its translation: CASSQAPRLANNEQFF.

The rearrangement uses TRBV15 and TRBJ1-2, with TRBD1 matching over 7 bases. The junction had 12 bases not matched to a gene; V was cut back by 0 bases and J by 5 bases. Per germline, CDR1 LNHNV and CDR2 YYDKDF (reference sequence). The CDR3 covers 17 residues. The CDR3 sequence is CATSRDRGSGQLYGYTF. Written as DNA, the CDR3 is TGTGCCACCAGCAGAGATCGGGGCTCGGGACAGCTTTATGGCTACACCTTC.

The rearrangement uses TRBV5-4 and TRBJ2-3; 9 positions match TRBD2. CDR1 and CDR2 (germline): SGHNT, YYREEE (reference sequence). With V trimmed by 0 bases and J by 5 bases, 4 bases remained unmatched. The CDR3 extends over 15 amino acids. This chain's CDR3 is CASSLEAGGQDTQYF. The CDR3 coding sequence is TGTGCCAGCAGCTTGGAGGCGGGGGGGCAAGATACGCAGTATTTT.

The V gene is TRBV12-3 or TRBV12-4, the J gene TRBJ1-5; D call uncertain. V lost 7 bases to trimming and J lost 3 bases, with 10 bases between them. The CDR3 totals 13 residues. The CDR3 protein is CASTSGNNQPQHF. In DNA, the CDR3 is TGTGCCAGCACCTCCGGGAACAATCAGCCCCAGCATTTT.

The V call is TRBV9, the J call TRBJ1-3, with D possibly being TRBD1 (5 bases). Germline values: CDR1 SGDLS, CDR2 YYNGEE. There are 17 residues in the CDR3. V was trimmed by 4 bases and J by 0 bases, leaving 17 bases between them. CDR3 in amino acids: CASSPQAGFNSGNTIYF. Written as DNA, the CDR3 is TGTGCCAGCAGCCCCCAGGCAGGGTTTAACTCTGGAAACACCATATATTTT.

In its sample, this clone was seen a few times. The chain carries TRBV19 and TRBJ1-5; TRBD1 is a possible D gene (5 bases). The CDR3 is made up of 12 amino acids. Germline V lookup: CDR1 LNHDA, CDR2 SQIVND (reference sequence). V lost 8 bases, J lost 7 bases, and 12 bases lay in between. The CDR3 sequence is CASGGLGQPQHF. The CDR3 DNA sequence: TGTGCCAGTGGGGGGTTAGGGCAGCCCCAGCATTTT.

This clone was detected once. The rearrangement joins TRBV11-3 to TRBJ2-2, with 10 bases fitting TRBD1. V trimming: 11 bases; J trimming: 0 bases; junction bases outside the gene matches: 18. The CDR3 is 19 amino acids. CDR1 and CDR2 from the germline V gene are SGHNT and YENEEA. The CDR3 DNA is TGTGCCTCGAGCCTAGGGGGGGGACAGGGGCCTCCGAACACCGGGGAGCTGTTTTTT. Its protein product is CASSLGGGQGPPNTGELFF.

The chain combines TRBV13 with TRBJ1-1; maybe TRBD1 (6 bases). V dropped 5 bases and J dropped 2 bases, with 12 bases sitting between them. Germline V gives CDR1 PRHDT, CDR2 FYEKMQ (reference sequence). The CDR3 totals 14 residues. Here the CDR3 reads CASSVQGTNTEAFF. CDR3 coding DNA: TGTGCCAGCAGCGTACAGGGAACTAACACTGAAGCTTTCTTT.

The gene calls are TRBV19 and TRBJ1-3; 7 bases fit TRBD1. J was trimmed by 4 bases and V by 5 bases; bases with no gene match: 11. Germline loops: CDR1 LNHDA, CDR2 SQIVND (reference sequence). This CDR3 has 16 amino acids. The CDR3 DNA sequence: TGTGCCAGTAGTGGGCGAAGACAGGGATCAGGAAACACCATATATTTT. This sequence encodes CASSGRRQGSGNTIYF.

This clone was detected only once. The sample carries other DNA sequences with the same CDR3. V usage is TRBV10-3 and J usage is TRBJ1-5, with a weak D call TRBD1 (6 bases). V shed 3 bases and J shed 0 bases, with 9 bases lying between them. The CDR3 has 15 amino acids. Germline V CDR1 and CDR2: ENHRY, SYGVKD. As DNA, the CDR3 is TGTGCCATCAGTGACAGGGGATATAGCAATCAGCCCCAGCATTTT. Residues: CAISDRGYSNQPQHF.

This clone was counted between two and nine times. This sequence joins TRBV28 and TRBJ2-7; no reliable D call. Trimming removed 5 bases from V and 3 bases from J, with 5 bases in between. The CDR3 contains 11 residues. Germline CDR1 MDHEN, CDR2 SYDVKM. The CDR3 nucleotides are TGTGCCAGCAGTCTCTACTACGAGCAGTACTTC. Translated: CASSLYYEQYF.

V gene TRBV7-6 combines with J gene TRBJ1-4, with a possible D match to TRBD1 (5 bases). CDR3 length: 13 amino acids. Germline CDR1 reads SGHVS; CDR2 reads FNYEAQ. The V gene lost 1 base and the J gene lost 8 bases, with 8 bases spanning the gap. In DNA, the CDR3 is TGTGCCAGCAGCTTAGGGGGCGACGAAAAACTGTTTTTT. It encodes CASSLGGDEKLFF.

J is TRBJ1-3 and V is TRBV2, with 7 bases aligning to TRBD1. Germline CDR1 SNHLY, CDR2 FYNNEI. V gave up 5 bases and J gave up 2 bases; unmatched junction bases: 6. The CDR3 is 15 amino acids. CDR3 sequence: CASSPDRTTGNTIYF. The CDR3 nucleotides are TGTGCCAGCAGTCCGGACAGGACGACTGGAAACACCATATATTTT.

The CDR3 region is CASSSPRASGGSSTDTQYF. The CDR3 DNA reads TGTGCCAGCAGCTCCCCGAGGGCTAGCGGGGGATCTAGCACAGATACGCAGTATTTT. The genes are TRBV11-2 and TRBJ2-3, with TRBD2 matching 10 bases. The CDR3 runs 19 residues. CDR1 is SGHAT, CDR2 FQNNGV, per germline. The V gene end was trimmed by 4 bases and the J gene end by 0 bases; junction bases not matched to a gene: 13.

A few counts support this clone. This chain uses TRBV4-1 with TRBJ1-2; 7 positions agree with TRBD1. This CDR3 has 15 residues. Germline V gene sequence: CDR1 MGHRA, CDR2 YSYEKL. The trim removed 4 bases at V and 4 bases at J, leaving 9 bases unmatched. DNA of the CDR3: TGCGCCAGCAGCCGGATCGCGGACAGGTCCTATGGCTACACCTTC. It encodes CASSRIADRSYGYTF.

This sequence joins TRBV19 and TRBJ1-4; D unresolved. The V and J ends lost 4 bases and 4 bases respectively, with 13 bases between them. The CDR3 extends over 15 amino acids. Germline CDR1 is LNHDA and CDR2 is SQIVND (reference sequence). CDR3 nucleotide sequence: TGTGCCAGTAGTAGGCCGCTGGCTGGTAATGAAAAACTGTTTTTT. This sequence encodes CASSRPLAGNEKLFF.